The 18 T cell receptor beta chains below come from one sample, sequenced in a study of CXCR3-negative and CXCR3-positive naive CD8 T cells. The authors prepared UMI-labeled TRB cDNA libraries by 5' RACE. TCRdb reanalyzed the 5' RACE reads and collapses them to one entry per CDR3 protein, without DNA. This repertoire comprises approximately 83,000 distinct CDR3 sequences; its ten largest clones make up 1.5% to 2%. Specimen: naive CXCR3- CD8+ T cells from blood. Subset here: CD45RO-CCR7+CD27+CD95- naive CD8+ T cells lacking CXCR3 (TNR3-). The receptors here all came from a human donor in good health. Some clones in this sample may be carry-over from other donors' samples.

The chain carries TRBV5-4 and TRBJ2-5; TCRdb indicates TRBD2, and absent DNA this call remains unverified. Germline loops: CDR1 SGHNT, CDR2 YYREEE (reference sequence). CDR3 length: 14 amino acids. The CDR3 loop is CASSFSGSSETQYF.

The rearrangement joins TRBV20-1 to TRBJ2-7; TCRdb selects TRBD1, and the lack of DNA leaves this call unchecked. Germline V gene data show CDR1 as DFQATT and CDR2 as SNEGSKA (reference sequence). This CDR3 is 15 amino acids long. This CDR3 reads CSARSFRGLPYEQYF.

The chain recombines TRBV29-1 with TRBJ2-2. The CDR3 has 12 residues. The germline CDR1 and CDR2 sequences are SQVTM and ANQGSEA. The CDR3 region is CSGSGPTGELFF.

This rearrangement joins TRBV7-2 to TRBJ2-5; TCRdb designates TRBD2, a call that cannot be tested without DNA. CDR1 is SGHTA, CDR2 FQGNSA, per germline. The CDR3 loop spans 17 amino acids. CDR3 amino acids: CASSSGLAGGDQETQYF.

The chain couples TRBV29-1 to TRBJ2-7; TCRdb's D call of TRBD1 is untestable without DNA. This CDR3 is 15 amino acids long. The germline CDR1 and CDR2 sequences are SQVTM and ANQGSEA. The CDR3 sequence: CSVATAGDESYEQYF.

The chain carries TRBV29-1 and TRBJ2-1. This CDR3 is 11 amino acids long. Germline CDR1 is SQVTM and CDR2 is ANQGSEA. The chain's CDR3 is CSVEGNNEQFF.

The genes are TRBV7-9 and TRBJ2-7; checking the TCRdb D call of TRBD2 is not possible without DNA. The V gene's germline CDR1 is SEHNR and CDR2 FQNEAQ (reference sequence). The CDR3 extends over 14 amino acids. CDR3 sequence reads: CASSGDYGSYEQYF.

The rearrangement uses TRBV12-3 or TRBV12-4 and TRBJ2-1. The CDR3 sequence is 13 residues long. CDR3 in amino acids: CASTLMLGNEQFF.

V is TRBV28 and J is TRBJ2-7. This CDR3 comprises 15 residues. The V gene's germline CDR1 is MDHEN and CDR2 SYDVKM. The CDR3 sequence: CASRTLREDSYEQYF.

V usage is TRBV18 and J usage is TRBJ2-7. This CDR3 has 11 amino acids. Germline loops: CDR1 KGHSH, CDR2 LQKENI. The CDR3 loop is CASSSQYEQYF. The variable domain in full, with the rest retrieved from reference TRBV18 and TRBJ2-7, is NAGVMQNPRHLVRRRGQEARLRCSPMKGHSHVYWYRQLPEEGLKFMVYLQKENIIDESGMPKERFSAEFPKEGPSILRIQQVVRGDSAAYFCASSSQYEQYFGPGTRLTVT.

The J gene is TRBJ2-5, the V gene TRBV6-2 or TRBV6-3. The CDR3 consists of 12 residues. Germline CDR1 reads MNHEY; CDR2 reads SVGEGT. CDR3: CASSYQEETQYF.

The J gene is TRBJ2-1, the V gene TRBV9; TCRdb reports TRBD1, a call that lacks DNA to check it against. Germline CDR1 reads SGDLS; CDR2 reads YYNGEE. The CDR3 is made up of 16 amino acids. CDR3 region: CASSAPFSVFANEQFF.

This chain uses TRBV7-9 with TRBJ1-1; checking the TCRdb D call of TRBD1 is not possible without DNA. CDR1 is SEHNR, CDR2 FQNEAQ, per germline (reference sequence). The CDR3 has 15 amino acids. The CDR3 is CASSTQGAINTEAFF.

This chain connects TRBV29-1 to TRBJ2-5; the TCRdb D gene call, TRBD2, has no DNA to confirm it. CDR3 size: 13 residues. Germline values: CDR1 SQVTM, CDR2 ANQGSEA. The CDR3 region is CSVELAAPETQYF.

J is TRBJ2-3 and V is TRBV11-3; no DNA is available, so the TRBD1 call from TCRdb remains unchecked. Germline V lookup: CDR1 SGHNT, CDR2 YENEEA. There are 16 residues in the CDR3. Here the CDR3 reads CASSLDPPARGDTQYF.

The chain combines TRBV29-1 with TRBJ2-5; the D call of TRBD1 rests on TCRdb alone, since no DNA is present to check it. Germline CDR1 reads SQVTM; CDR2 reads ANQGSEA. This CDR3 comprises 13 residues. This chain's CDR3 is CSHPDRYQETQYF.

The genes are TRBV7-9 and TRBJ2-7; checking the TCRdb D call of TRBD1 is not possible without DNA. CDR3 length equals 15 residues. From germline, CDR1 is SEHNR and CDR2 FQNEAQ (reference sequence). The CDR3 sequence: CASSSWTGSKNEQYF. Full variable domain (outside the CDR3, taken from reference TRBV7-9 and TRBJ2-7): DTGVSQNPRHKITKRGQNVTFRCDPISEHNRLYWYRQTLGQGPEFLTYFQNEAQLEKSRLLSDRFSAERPKGSFSTLEIQRTEQGDSAMYLCASSSWTGSKNEQYFGPGTRLTVT.

The CDR3 here is CAISESTPGWEQYF. V usage is TRBV10-3 and J usage is TRBJ2-7. The CDR3 runs to 14 residues. CDR1 is ENHRY, CDR2 SYGVKD, per germline.